This TCR beta chain emerged from a study of cytomegalovirus exposure and HLA in healthy donors. The overall study: From HLA-typed donors, an early data release held approximately 85 million unique TCRs. Most donors, about 77% of several hundred genotyped, fell in the Caucasian-associated ancestry cluster. Regarding the study as a whole: For most TCR beta V segments, an earlier analysis put the productive rate at about 87% or about 30% of the time.

V dropped 3 bases and J dropped 6 bases, with 12 bases sitting between them. Germline values: CDR1 SNHLY, CDR2 FYNNEI. The CDR3 totals 14 residues. The PCR was carried out with 60 Vbeta primers and 13 Jbeta primers. The repertoire was sequenced with immunoSEQ multiplex PCR; TCRdb's copy has only in-frame clones and lacks some. The sample includes about 200,000 clones, about 84% of them seen just once. Healthy bone marrow donors made up the cohort. Of note for this clone: Antigen specificity is unknown.

The V call is TRBV2, the J call TRBJ1-5, with a weak D call TRBD1 (6 bases). The specimen sequenced was PBMCs. The clonotype was recovered from a woman aged 25 to 39 in good health and CMV-seropositive. As DNA, the CDR3 is TGTGCCAGCAGTGACGTTATGACAGGTCAGCCCCAGCATTTT. Its protein product is CASSDVMTGQPQHF.